Sequencing of this T cell receptor (beta chain) was carried out in a study of graft-versus-host responses after intestinal transplantation. Of note for this clone: Its antigen is unknown.

TCRdb's table, derived via immunoSEQ multiplex PCR, lists solely in-frame clones and lacks some. The sample includes 96,000 or so clones, about 90% of them seen just once. Findings of the study overall: Early post-transplant HvG declines showed an association with peak circulating GvH clone levels.

Trimming pared 4 bases from V and 4 bases from J, leaving 17 bases between. The CDR3 extends over 16 amino acids. Germline V gives CDR1 LGHNA, CDR2 YSLEER. This receptor was identified in a human donor who received an intestinal transplant. The specimen comprised unstimulated CD4+ T cells sorted from spleen or lymph node cells, sampled before intestinal transplant. The rearrangement links TRBV4-3 to TRBJ2-1; D perhaps matches TRBD1 (5 bases). This CDR3 reads CASSRQTIFSYNEQFF. Written as DNA, the CDR3 is TGCGCCAGCAGCCGACAGACCATCTTTTCTTACAATGAGCAGTTCTTC.